This T cell receptor (beta chain) emerged from a study of control samples from healthy donors and cancer patients. TCRdb's table, derived via immunoSEQ multiplex PCR, lists solely in-frame clones and lacks some. The sample yields about 220,000 clones, about 94% seen once. The ends were cut back, 2 bases at V and 4 bases at J, with 15 bases in the middle. The germline V gene has CDR1 SGHRS and CDR2 YFSETQ. This CDR3 has 15 amino acids. The specimen was blood. J is TRBJ1-1 and V is TRBV5-1, with a tentative D call TRBD1 (6 bases). The sequence derives from a man between 45 and 60 years old in good health. This CDR3 is CASSFYRASGTEAFF. The CDR3 region has the DNA TGCGCCAGCAGCTTCTACAGGGCTTCGGGCACTGAAGCTTTCTTT.